This T cell receptor beta chain was sequenced in a study of blood T cell repertoires in COVID-19. The V end was cut by 4 bases, the J end by 2 bases, with 15 bases between. This CDR3 has 15 amino acids. Per the germline V gene, CDR1 is SGDLS and CDR2 is YYNGEE. Sequencing was performed with immunoSEQ multiplex PCR; in TCRdb, only in-frame clones are kept and a portion is missing. The sample has roughly 200,000 clones, just under 85% seen once. The V gene is TRBV9, the J gene TRBJ1-2; D uncertain. The TCR originated in a woman aged 70 to 79 with active or convalescent COVID-19. Specimen: peripheral blood. DNA for the CDR3: TGTGCCAGCAGCAAGAGGGAGGGATTAAACTATGGCTACACCTTC. Amino acids: CASSKREGLNYGYTF.